This TCR beta chain was retrieved from a study of cytomegalovirus exposure and HLA in healthy donors. The study, taken as a whole, reports: An Asian-associated ancestry cluster reportedly showed fewer N-insertions than the approximately 620-donor mean in a later analysis. Both high specificity and high sensitivity reportedly marked the classifier's diagnosis of cytomegalovirus status.

Note on this clone: What it binds is unknown.

Primers for the PCR totalled 60 Vbeta and 13 Jbeta. Original data processing: A later analysis tallied 75 million to 80 million unique TCR beta chains, approximately 11 million of them shared. Libraries were prepared by immunoSEQ multiplex PCR; TCRdb keeps only in-frame clonotypes and omits some of them. The DNA was the basis for D and trimming; V, J and clone size are from that table. The sample includes roughly 150,000 clones, roughly 70% of them seen just once. CDR3 length equals 13 residues. Trimming cost V 6 bases and J 8 bases, with 14 bases left between them. The germline V gene has CDR1 MNHEY and CDR2 SMNVEV (reference sequence).

The receptor comes from a woman aged 18-30 years in good health and CMV-seropositive. Material: PBMCs. The chain combines TRBV27 with TRBJ1-5; TRBD1 might be the D (6 bases). This CDR3 reads CASSIDRREPQHF. CDR3 nucleotides: TGTGCCAGCAGCATTGACAGGCGGGAGCCCCAGCATTTT.